The present T cell receptor beta chain was sequenced within a study of shared clonotypes between healthy human individuals. In this sample, this clone turned up once. The table came from immunoSEQ multiplex PCR; TCRdb's copy has only in-frame clones and leaves some out. The table has around 500,000 clones, around 79% seen once; the top ten hold roughly 13%. With unsorted samples, genomic DNA was obtained from tens of millions of PBMCs. Trimming cost V 6 bases and J 7 bases; bases outside gene matches: 11. The CDR3 is 15 amino acids. CDR1 LNHNV and CDR2 YYDKDF come from the germline V gene (reference sequence).

The sample consisted of PBMCs. The sequence was obtained from a woman aged 40 to 50 in good health. Some clones in this sample may be carry-over from other donors' samples. The chain is built from TRBV15 and TRBJ1-1, with 10 bases identical to TRBD1. DNA of the CDR3: TGTGCCACCAGACGGGACAGGGGTTTAGTGGGTGAAGCTTTCTTT. Amino acid sequence: CATRRDRGLVGEAFF.